In this sample, the clone carrying this T cell receptor (beta chain) turned up a few times. Its antigen is undetermined. This record comes from a study of T-cell memory formation after mild COVID-19. About the study: TCR clusters showed largely donor specificity.

Looked up from germline, CDR1 is SGHDT and CDR2 is YYEEEE. The CDR3 spans 12 residues. V lost 0 bases to trimming and J lost 6 bases, with 6 bases between them. Broader study findings: Whether second-wave clones peaking at day 37 were SARS-CoV-2 specific went unconfirmed. Day 15 to 85 contractors were CD4/CD8 balanced; later expanders leaned CD4+.

Constant-segment primers and 5'RACE yielded cDNA libraries for TCR alpha and TCR beta, each carrying sample barcodes and UMIs. From the 5' RACE reads, TCRdb called clonotypes with MiXCR, one entry per CDR3 protein. Seen here are under 600,000 distinct CDR3 sequences, less than 25% observed once, and the top ten hold 7.5% to 9.5%. Material for sequencing was PBMCs or a T cell subset sorted from them (not recorded which). The chain links TRBV5-6 to TRBJ2-5; D is ambiguous. The TCR was taken from an adult woman who had mild COVID-19 (a few samples of this study predate the infection). Cell type and time point are not known. CDR3 in DNA: TGTGCCAGCAGCTTGGGTACGCAGACCCAGTACTTC. As protein: CASSLGTQTQYF.